A single sample gave rise to the 23 T cell receptor beta chains below, sequenced in a study of monozygotic twins with inflammatory bowel disease. TCRdb re-called the 5' RACE reads; every CDR3 protein appears as one record, without DNA. This sample carries some 210,000 distinct CDR3 sequences, with less than 2% going to the ten biggest clones. The specimen was blood. These receptors were collected from a human donor with ulcerative colitis or Crohn's disease, or a healthy co-twin of an affected twin (not recorded which).

The chain combines TRBV7-9 with TRBJ2-1. This CDR3 spans 16 amino acids. Germline lookup yields CDR1 SEHNR and CDR2 FQNEAQ (reference sequence). The CDR3 protein is CASSLVWGQSYNEQFF.

The chain employs TRBV5-1 and TRBJ2-7; TCRdb's D call, TRBD2, is unchecked because there is no DNA. CDR3 length: 15 amino acids. Germline V gene sequence: CDR1 SGHRS, CDR2 YFSETQ. The CDR3 reads CASSLAVSDKNEQYF.

The chain carries TRBV20-1 and TRBJ1-4; TCRdb outputs TRBD1, but without DNA this stays unchecked. Germline CDR1 reads DFQATT; CDR2 reads SNEGSKA (reference sequence). The CDR3 consists of 13 residues. CDR3 protein: CSAREGGDEKLFF.

V usage is TRBV5-1 and J usage is TRBJ1-4; TCRdb calls TRBD1, which cannot be checked without DNA. CDR1 SGHRS and CDR2 YFSETQ come from the germline V gene. The CDR3 is 16 amino acids. Here the CDR3 reads CASSRQPGQQNEKLFF. Supplemented by reference TRBV5-1 and TRBJ1-4, the full variable domain reads KAGVTQTPRYLIKTRGQQVTLSCSPISGHRSVSWYQQTPGQGLQFLFEYFSETQRNKGNFPGRFSGRQFSNSRSEMNVSTLELGDSALYLCASSRQPGQQNEKLFFGSGTQLSVL.

The J gene is TRBJ2-7, the V gene TRBV20-1; the D gene TCRdb calls, TRBD1, cannot be checked with no DNA. CDR1 and CDR2 (germline): DFQATT, SNEGSKA (reference sequence). This CDR3 is 13 amino acids long. CDR3 sequence: CSANRAGTYEQYF.

V and J are TRBV6-5 and TRBJ2-2; TCRdb lists TRBD1, though no DNA is available to test this call. Germline CDR1 reads MNHEY; CDR2 reads SVGAGI. This CDR3 comprises 17 residues. The CDR3 protein is CASSYKTGGANTGELFF.

This rearrangement joins TRBV10-3 to TRBJ1-3. From germline, CDR1 is ENHRY and CDR2 SYGVKD. This CDR3 spans 12 amino acids. The CDR3 here is CAISESGNTIYF.

The CDR3 region is CASSLTPRTGKRSGEQYF. J is TRBJ2-7 and V is TRBV28; TCRdb's D call, TRBD1, is unchecked because there is no DNA. This CDR3 has 18 amino acids. From germline, CDR1 is MDHEN and CDR2 SYDVKM.

V and J are TRBV5-5 and TRBJ2-7. CDR1 is SGHKS and CDR2 is YYEKEE in the germline V gene (reference sequence). CDR3 length equals 12 residues. The CDR3 loop reads CASSLDSSVQYF.

The chain combines TRBV29-1 with TRBJ1-5; absent DNA, TCRdb's TRBD1 call cannot be checked. There are 14 residues in the CDR3. Germline CDR1 SQVTM, CDR2 ANQGSEA. The CDR3 spells CSARSGRSNQPQHF.

This chain uses TRBV5-1 with TRBJ2-1; without DNA, the TCRdb call of TRBD2 cannot be checked. Germline V gene sequence: CDR1 SGHRS, CDR2 YFSETQ. The CDR3 length is 17 residues. The CDR3 loop reads CASSGTSGETLYNEQFF.

V usage is TRBV7-2 and J usage is TRBJ2-3; checking the TCRdb D call of TRBD1 is not possible without DNA. CDR1 is SGHTA, CDR2 FQGNSA, per germline. This CDR3 is built from 16 residues. The chain's CDR3 is CASSLAPGSRTDTQYF.

The chain uses TRBV20-1 and TRBJ1-2; TCRdb returns TRBD1, unconfirmable since there is no DNA. The germline V gene encodes CDR1 DFQATT and CDR2 SNEGSKA (reference sequence). The CDR3 covers 12 residues. CDR3: CSAPGQAKGYTF.

The V gene is TRBV6-2 or TRBV6-3, the J gene TRBJ2-7; TCRdb outputs TRBD2, but without DNA this stays unchecked. CDR3 length: 17 residues. Germline V lookup: CDR1 MNHEY, CDR2 SVGEGT. CDR3: CASSPDLGGLLTYEQYF.

This rearrangement joins TRBV2 to TRBJ2-7. The germline V gene has CDR1 SNHLY and CDR2 FYNNEI. The CDR3 sequence is 13 residues long. CDR3 sequence reads: CASSGAGPYEQYF.

The chain employs TRBV5-5 and TRBJ2-2; TCRdb reports TRBD1, a call that lacks DNA to check it against. From germline, CDR1 is SGHKS and CDR2 YYEKEE (reference sequence). This CDR3 comprises 14 residues. CDR3 amino acids: CASSPGQATGELFF. Based on the CDR3 plus reference TRBV5-5 and TRBJ2-2, the full variable domain is DAGVTQSPTHLIKTRGQQVTLRCSPISGHKSVSWYQQVLGQGPQFIFQYYEKEERGRGNFPDRFSARQFPNYSSELNVNALLLGDSALYLCASSPGQATGELFFGEGSRLTVL.

The genes are TRBV11-2 and TRBJ2-3; the TCRdb D gene call, TRBD2, has no DNA to confirm it. This CDR3 contains 15 residues. Germline V gene sequence: CDR1 SGHAT, CDR2 FQNNGV. CDR3 protein: CASSFSGGTTDTQYF.

V usage is TRBV3-1 and J usage is TRBJ2-1; TCRdb names TRBD1, which stays unverified in the absence of DNA. The germline gives CDR1 LGHDT, CDR2 YNNKEL (reference sequence). The CDR3 has 15 residues. This CDR3 reads CASSTRQGTRNEQFF.

The chain employs TRBV7-2 and TRBJ2-3. Germline assignment: CDR1 SGHTA and CDR2 FQGNSA. This CDR3 has 13 amino acids. CDR3 sequence: CASSFVLADTQYF. Together with reference TRBV7-2 and TRBJ2-3, the CDR3 gives the full variable domain: GAGVSQSPSNKVTEKGKDVELRCDPISGHTALYWYRQSLGQGLEFLIYFQGNSAPDKSGLPSDRFSAERTGGSVSTLTIQRTQQEDSAVYLCASSFVLADTQYFGPGTRLTVL.

CDR3 amino acids: CASSEGGFGSYEQYF. The chain links TRBV6-1 to TRBJ2-7; TCRdb selects TRBD2, and the lack of DNA leaves this call unchecked. The V gene's germline CDR1 is MNHNS and CDR2 SASEGT. The CDR3 is 15 amino acids.

CDR3 region: CSARDAGMNTEAFF. The V call is TRBV20-1, the J call TRBJ1-1. The CDR3 contains 14 residues. CDR1 is DFQATT, CDR2 SNEGSKA, per germline (reference sequence).

This sequence joins TRBV27 and TRBJ2-7; TCRdb gives TRBD1 as the D gene, but with no DNA this cannot be confirmed. The length of the CDR3 is 12 residues. Germline V gene lookup returns CDR1 MNHEY and CDR2 SMNVEV (reference sequence). CDR3 loop: CASSGGWGEQYF.

Here the CDR3 reads CSARDTIYSYEQYF. The chain uses TRBV20-1 and TRBJ2-7. Germline V gives CDR1 DFQATT, CDR2 SNEGSKA (reference sequence). CDR3 length equals 14 residues.